Listed below are T cell receptor beta chains from one sample, sequenced in a study of blood T cells in healthy people across ages. TCRdb independently ran MiXCR on the 5' RACE reads; one entry per CDR3 protein. The repertoire holds around 1.7 million distinct CDR3 sequences, with under 30% as singletons. The sequenced material came from blood. These receptors were collected from a woman in her 30s in good health. CDR3s include the opening cysteine and the closing phenylalanine or tryptophan. Fields, in order: D gene, V gene, J gene, clone size, CDR3 DNA, CDR3 protein. D genes are given only for firm matches. Size is omitted from some rows. Given values are once, few, many or a class for expanded clones.

>TRBD1|TRBV6-2/TRBV6-3|TRBJ2-7|NA
TGTGCCAGCGACAGGGCCCTTGGGAAGCAGTACTTC
CASDRALGKQYF
>TRBD2|TRBV6-5|TRBJ2-1|few
TGTGCCAGCACCCGGGGCCGACTAGCGGGAGTCGGTGAGCAGTTCTTC
CASTRGRLAGVGEQFF
>TRBD2|TRBV7-9|TRBJ2-7|few
TGTGCCAGCAGCTTAGGGGCTAGCGGGAACGAGCAGTACTTC
CASSLGASGNEQYF
>TRBD1|TRBV7-9|TRBJ1-1|NA
TGTGCCAGCAGCCGAAGCGGACAGGGCTCCACTGAAGCTTTCTTT
CASSRSGQGSTEAFF
>TRBD1|TRBV5-5|TRBJ1-2|many
TGTGCCAGCAGCTTGGACAGGGGATCCTACTATGGCTACACCTTC
CASSLDRGSYYGYTF
>TRBD1|TRBV12-3/TRBV12-4|TRBJ2-5|NA
TGTGCCGGCAGTTCACCCGGGACAGGGGGCGTAGAGACCCAGTACTTC
CAGSSPGTGGVETQYF
>TRBD1|TRBV20-1|TRBJ2-1|NA
TGCAGTGCCAATCGAGGGGGACAGGGCCGGAATGAGCAGTTCTTC
CSANRGGQGRNEQFF
>NA|TRBV7-6|TRBJ1-1|NA
TGTGCCAGCAGCTTAAAGGGGTTGAACACTGAAGCTTTCTTT
CASSLKGLNTEAFF
>TRBD2|TRBV3-1|TRBJ2-7|NA
TGTGCCAGCAGCCAAGCGGGCGGGGGGTCCTACGAGCAGTACTTC
CASSQAGGGSYEQYF
>NA|TRBV6-5|TRBJ2-2|NA
TGTGCCAGCAGTTACGAGGGGGCGAACACCGGGGAGCTGTTTTTT
CASSYEGANTGELFF
>TRBD2|TRBV3-1|TRBJ2-3|NA
TGTGCCAGCAGCCAAGCGGGGGGGAGGAGGGATACGCAGTATTTT
CASSQAGGRRDTQYF
>NA|TRBV5-6|TRBJ2-1|NA
TGTGCCAGCAGCTTTTGGGGTAGCTCCTACAATGAGCAGTTCTTC
CASSFWGSSYNEQFF
>NA|TRBV7-9|TRBJ2-3|NA
TGTGCCAGCAGCCCCCGGGACCGCTATACGCAGTATTTT
CASSPRDRYTQYF
>TRBD2|TRBV12-3/TRBV12-4|TRBJ2-1|few
TGTGCCAGCAGTTTCGCTAGCGGGGGGATCGATGAGCAGTTCTTC
CASSFASGGIDEQFF
>TRBD1|TRBV15|TRBJ1-5|NA
TGTGCCACCAGCAGAGATCCGGGACAGAAGAATCAGCCCCAGCATTTT
CATSRDPGQKNQPQHF
>TRBD1|TRBV20-1|TRBJ1-1|few
TGCAGCTACCGGGACAGGTTGAACACTGAAGCTTTCTTT
CSYRDRLNTEAFF
>NA|TRBV6-5|TRBJ2-7|many
TGTGCCAGCAGTTACTCCGGGACCACCTACGAGCAGTACTTC
CASSYSGTTYEQYF
>TRBD2|TRBV7-2|TRBJ2-1|many
TGTGCCAGCAGCCTGACTAGCGGGAGTAAGGATGAGCAGTTCTTC
CASSLTSGSKDEQFF
>NA|TRBV18|TRBJ1-1|few
TGTGCCAGCTCACCCACGGCTACTGAAGCTTTCTTT
CASSPTATEAFF
>NA|TRBV18|TRBJ2-7|few
TGTGCCAGCTCAGCACTGGTCTACGAGCAGTACTTC
CASSALVYEQYF
>TRBD2|TRBV20-1|TRBJ2-1|many
TGCAGTGCTAGGGGGGGGACTACCGCCAATGAGCAGTTCTTC
CSARGGTTANEQFF
>NA|TRBV20-1|TRBJ2-1|few
TGCAGTGCTTTCCGGACGGGGAGGTACAATGAGCAGTTCTTC
CSAFRTGRYNEQFF
>TRBD2|TRBV7-9|TRBJ2-5|NA
TGTGCCAGCAGCGGAGGGAGGGCCCGACAAGAGACCCAGTACTTC
CASSGGRARQETQYF
>NA|TRBV3-1|TRBJ1-2|NA
TGTGCCCGCAGCCAAGATGGTGGCTACACCTTC
CARSQDGGYTF
>NA|TRBV5-1|TRBJ2-7|NA
TGCGCCAGCAGCCCTAACCGGGACACAACCTACGAGCAGTACTTC
CASSPNRDTTYEQYF
>NA|TRBV5-1|TRBJ2-4|many
TGCGCCAGCAAGTCCTCCAAAAACATTCAGTACTTC
CASKSSKNIQYF
>NA|TRBV3-1|TRBJ1-5|NA
TGTGCCAGCAGCCACTCCGCTTATAGCAATCAGCCCCAGCATTTT
CASSHSAYSNQPQHF
>NA|TRBV10-3|TRBJ1-5|NA
TGTGCCATCAGGGAAGGGACCGATTCTCAGCCCCAGCATTTT
CAIREGTDSQPQHF
>TRBD1|TRBV29-1|TRBJ1-1|NA
TGCAGCGGGGAAGGACAGGGTTGCCCTGAAGCTTTCTTT
CSGEGQGCPEAFF
>NA|TRBV27|TRBJ2-7|many
TGTGCCAGCAGTTCCCCCTCCAGGGGCTCGTACGAGCAGTACTTC
CASSSPSRGSYEQYF
>TRBD1|TRBV5-1|TRBJ2-4|NA
TGCGCCAGCAGCTTGGGGGACAGGGGAAACATTCAGTACTTC
CASSLGDRGNIQYF
>TRBD2|TRBV9|TRBJ2-1|NA
TGTGCCAGCAGTGTAGTTGGGAGCGGGGGAGTGGTCAATGAGCAGTTCTTC
CASSVVGSGGVVNEQFF
>TRBD1|TRBV12-3/TRBV12-4|TRBJ1-1|few
TGTGCCAGCAGTTCCCGGGACAGGGGGATGAACACTGAAGCTTTCTTT
CASSSRDRGMNTEAFF
>NA|TRBV5-1|TRBJ2-7|many
TGCGCCAGCAGCTTGATGCCAGGGAGCTCCTACGAGCAGTACTTC
CASSLMPGSSYEQYF
>NA|TRBV29-1|TRBJ1-2|few
TGCAGCGCGCGGACAGCGCGAGGTGGCTACACCTTC
CSARTARGGYTF
>NA|TRBV15|TRBJ1-4|NA
TGTGCCACCAGCAGAGTGGCGGGGGCGAATGAAAAACTGTTTTTT
CATSRVAGANEKLFF
>NA|TRBV29-1|TRBJ1-5|NA
TGCAGCGTTGCCGCCGATGGCGATCAGCCCCAGCATTTT
CSVAADGDQPQHF
>NA|TRBV12-3/TRBV12-4|TRBJ1-1|NA
TGTGCCAGCACGTGGTCTAACACTGAAGCTTTCTTT
CASTWSNTEAFF
>NA|TRBV2|TRBJ1-4|NA
TGTGCCAGCAGCGGAACGAGAACTAATGAAAAACTGTTTTTT
CASSGTRTNEKLFF
>TRBD2|TRBV3-1|TRBJ2-1|many
TGTGCCAGCAGCCAAGATCTAGCGGGTGAGCAGTTCTTC
CASSQDLAGEQFF
>TRBD2|TRBV7-6|TRBJ2-1|few
TGTGCCAGCAGCTTAGCCGGGAGGGCCCTCCGTTTCAATGAGCAGTTCTTC
CASSLAGRALRFNEQFF
>TRBD2|TRBV20-1|TRBJ2-5|NA
TGCAGTGTAACTAGCGAGAGGATCGATGAGCAGTACTTC
CSVTSERIDEQYF
>NA|TRBV7-6|TRBJ2-5|NA
TGTGCCAGCAGCCGTAATCCCCAAGAGACCCAGTACTTC
CASSRNPQETQYF
>NA|TRBV12-5|TRBJ2-1|few
TGTGCTAGTGGTTTCTCGGGGAGCTCCTACAATGAGCAGTTCTTC
CASGFSGSSYNEQFF
>NA|TRBV15|TRBJ1-5|few
TGTGCCACCAGCAGAGATATGGCCTTGACTCCCAATCAGCCCCAGCATTTT
CATSRDMALTPNQPQHF
>TRBD2|TRBV15|TRBJ2-7|few
TGTGCCACCAGCCGGAGGACTAGCGGGAGTTTAGGGATCTACGAGCAGTACTTC
CATSRRTSGSLGIYEQYF
>NA|TRBV29-1|TRBJ2-1|many
TGCAGCGCCACCCCGGAGGTTTACAATGAGCAGTTCTTC
CSATPEVYNEQFF
>TRBD1|TRBV20-1|TRBJ2-2|NA
TGCAGTGCTCCCCGCCCCGGACAGGGCGGCGGGGAGCTGTTTTTT
CSAPRPGQGGGELFF
>TRBD2|TRBV10-3|TRBJ2-1|NA
TGTGCCATCAGTGGGTCGTTAGCGGGGGCCAACATAAAGGAGCAGTTCTTC
CAISGSLAGANIKEQFF
>NA|TRBV10-3|TRBJ2-3|few
TGTGCCACCGAACAGGGATCTAGCACAGATACGCAGTATTTT
CATEQGSSTDTQYF
>TRBD2|TRBV25-1|TRBJ2-1|few
TGTGCCAACAGCGCTACTAGCGCTGGCTCCTACAATGAGCAGTTCTTC
CANSATSAGSYNEQFF
>NA|TRBV5-1|TRBJ2-7|NA
TGCGCCAGCAGCTTGCTGGGGGGCACCGACGAGCAGTACTTC
CASSLLGGTDEQYF
>NA|TRBV3-1|TRBJ1-1|NA
TGTGCCAGCAGCCAAGGTCTATCGGCTTTCTTT
CASSQGLSAFF
>TRBD2|TRBV7-3|TRBJ2-6|few
TGTGCCAGCAGCTCGCGGGGGGGGAGCTCTGGGGCCAACGTCCTGACTTTC
CASSSRGGSSGANVLTF